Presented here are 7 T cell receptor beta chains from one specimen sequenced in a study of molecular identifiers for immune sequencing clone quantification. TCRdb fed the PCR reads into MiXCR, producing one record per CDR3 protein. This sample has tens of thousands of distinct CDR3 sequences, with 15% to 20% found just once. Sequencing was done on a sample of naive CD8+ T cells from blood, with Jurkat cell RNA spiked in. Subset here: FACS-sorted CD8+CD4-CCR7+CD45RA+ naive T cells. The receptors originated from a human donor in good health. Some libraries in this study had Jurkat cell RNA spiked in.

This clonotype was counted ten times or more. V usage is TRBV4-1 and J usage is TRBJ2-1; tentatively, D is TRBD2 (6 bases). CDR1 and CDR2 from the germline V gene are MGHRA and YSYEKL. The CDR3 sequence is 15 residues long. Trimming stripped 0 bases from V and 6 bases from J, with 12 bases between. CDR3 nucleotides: TGCGCCAGCAGCCAAGATGGGACTGTAATCAATGAGCAGTTCTTC. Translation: CASSQDGTVINEQFF.

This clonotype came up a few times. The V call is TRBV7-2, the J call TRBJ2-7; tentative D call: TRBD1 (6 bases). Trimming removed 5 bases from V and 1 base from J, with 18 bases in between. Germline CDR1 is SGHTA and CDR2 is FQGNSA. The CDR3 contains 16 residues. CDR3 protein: CASSPQTGLLSYEQYF. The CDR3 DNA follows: TGTGCCAGCAGCCCTCAAACAGGGCTCCTTTCCTACGAGCAGTACTTC.

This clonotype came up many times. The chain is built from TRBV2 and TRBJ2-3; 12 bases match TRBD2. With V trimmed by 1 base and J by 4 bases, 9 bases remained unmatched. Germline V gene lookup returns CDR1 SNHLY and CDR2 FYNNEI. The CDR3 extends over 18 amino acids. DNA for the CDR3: TGTGCCAGCAGTGAAGGACTAGCGGGAGTTGGTGTGGCAGATACGCAGTATTTT. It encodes CASSEGLAGVGVADTQYF.

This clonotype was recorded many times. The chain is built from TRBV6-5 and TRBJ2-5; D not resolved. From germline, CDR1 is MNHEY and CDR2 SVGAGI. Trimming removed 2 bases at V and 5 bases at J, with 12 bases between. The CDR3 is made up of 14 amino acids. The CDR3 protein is CASSYGWGTETQYF. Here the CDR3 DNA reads TGTGCCAGCAGTTACGGTTGGGGAACGGAGACCCAGTACTTC.

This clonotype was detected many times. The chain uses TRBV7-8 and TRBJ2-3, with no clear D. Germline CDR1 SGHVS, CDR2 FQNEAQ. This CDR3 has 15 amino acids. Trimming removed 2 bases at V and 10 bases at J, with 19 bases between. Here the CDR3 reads CASSLRADYLGAQYF. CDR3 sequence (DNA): TGTGCCAGCAGCTTAAGGGCTGATTACCTCGGCGCGCAGTATTTT. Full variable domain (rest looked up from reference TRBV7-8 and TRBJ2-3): GAGVSQSPRYKVAKRGQDVALRCDPISGHVSLFWYQQALGQGPEFLTYFQNEAQLDKSGLPSDRFFAERPEGSVSTLKIQRTQQEDSAVYLCASSLRADYLGAQYFGPGTRLTVL.

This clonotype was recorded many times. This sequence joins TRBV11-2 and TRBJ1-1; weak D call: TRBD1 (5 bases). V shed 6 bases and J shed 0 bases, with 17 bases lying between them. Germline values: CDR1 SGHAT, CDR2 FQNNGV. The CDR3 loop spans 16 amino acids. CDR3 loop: CASRMRRGAMNTEAFF. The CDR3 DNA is TGTGCCAGCAGAATGAGACGTGGGGCAATGAACACTGAAGCTTTCTTT.

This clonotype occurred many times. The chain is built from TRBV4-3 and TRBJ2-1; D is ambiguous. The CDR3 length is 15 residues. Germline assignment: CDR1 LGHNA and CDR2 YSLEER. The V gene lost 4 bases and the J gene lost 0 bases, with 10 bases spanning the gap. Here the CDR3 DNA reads TGCGCCAGCAGCCTCTCGACGAGCTCCTACAATGAGCAGTTCTTC. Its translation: CASSLSTSSYNEQFF.